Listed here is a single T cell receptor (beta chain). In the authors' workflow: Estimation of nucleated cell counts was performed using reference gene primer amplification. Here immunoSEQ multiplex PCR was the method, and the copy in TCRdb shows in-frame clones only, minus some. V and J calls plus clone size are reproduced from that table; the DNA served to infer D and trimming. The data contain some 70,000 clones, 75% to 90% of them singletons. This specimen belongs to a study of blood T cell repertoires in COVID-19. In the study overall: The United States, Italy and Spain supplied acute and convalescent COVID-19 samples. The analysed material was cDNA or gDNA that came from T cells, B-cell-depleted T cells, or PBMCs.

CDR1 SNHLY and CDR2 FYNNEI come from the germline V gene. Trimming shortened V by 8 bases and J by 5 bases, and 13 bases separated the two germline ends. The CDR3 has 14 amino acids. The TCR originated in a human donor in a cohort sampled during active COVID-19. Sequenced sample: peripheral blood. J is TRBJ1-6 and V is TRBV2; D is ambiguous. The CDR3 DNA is TGTGCCAGCCTGATGAACACCAATAATTCACCCCTCCACTTT. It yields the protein CASLMNTNNSPLHF.